The following is a TCR beta chain sequence with its context. No antigen is known for it. This sample is part of a study of response to subunit inactivated influenza vaccine. Points from the study as a whole: The authors suggested that every seasonal influenza vaccination recruits few new T cells.

The ends were cut back, 5 bases at V and 0 bases at J, with 14 bases in the middle. The germline V gene has CDR1 SGHTA and CDR2 FQGTGA. CDR3 length: 16 residues. TCRdb independently ran MiXCR on the RT-PCR reads; one entry per CDR3 protein. The table includes some 640,000 distinct CDR3 sequences, around 14% detected once. This chain uses TRBV7-3 with TRBJ2-1; tentatively, D is TRBD1 (5 bases). The clonotype was recovered from a man aged 50-60 years who received an inactivated influenza vaccine. The material was PBMCs from blood, obtained 14 to 15 days before vaccination. In nucleotides, the CDR3 is TGTGCCAGCAGCATAAAGGGGATGGCCTCCTACAATGAGCAGTTCTTC. Amino acids: CASSIKGMASYNEQFF.